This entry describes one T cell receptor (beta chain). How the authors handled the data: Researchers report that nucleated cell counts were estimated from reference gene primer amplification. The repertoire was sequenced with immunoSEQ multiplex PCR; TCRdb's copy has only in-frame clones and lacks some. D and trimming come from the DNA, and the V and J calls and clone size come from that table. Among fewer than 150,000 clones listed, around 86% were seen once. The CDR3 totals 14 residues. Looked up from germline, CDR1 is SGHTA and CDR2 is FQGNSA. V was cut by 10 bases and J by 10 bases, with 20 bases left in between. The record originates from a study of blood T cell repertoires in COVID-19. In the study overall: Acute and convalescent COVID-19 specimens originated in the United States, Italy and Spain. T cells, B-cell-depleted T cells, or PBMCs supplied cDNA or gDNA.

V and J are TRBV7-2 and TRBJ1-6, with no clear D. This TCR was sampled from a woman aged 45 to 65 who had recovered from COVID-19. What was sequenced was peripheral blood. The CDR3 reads CAILDVRRGSPLHF. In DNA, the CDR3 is TGTGCCATCCTGGATGTGCGGCGAGGCTCACCCCTCCACTTT.